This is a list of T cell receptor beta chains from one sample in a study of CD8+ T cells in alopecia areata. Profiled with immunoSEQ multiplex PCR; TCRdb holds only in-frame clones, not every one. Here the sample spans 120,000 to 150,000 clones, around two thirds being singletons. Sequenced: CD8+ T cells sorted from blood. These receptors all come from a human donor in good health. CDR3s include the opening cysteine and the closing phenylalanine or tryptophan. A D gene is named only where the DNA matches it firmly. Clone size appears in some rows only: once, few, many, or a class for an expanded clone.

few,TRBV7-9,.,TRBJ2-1,CASSRAGDGGKAFF,TGTGCCAGCAGCCGAGCCGGGGATGGCGGGAAAGCGTTCTTC
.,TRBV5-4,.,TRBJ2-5,CASSSQGTETQYF,TGTGCCAGCAGCTCGCAGGGTACAGAGACCCAGTACTTC
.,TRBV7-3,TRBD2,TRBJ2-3,CASSPVGGRVTDTQYF,TGTGCCAGCAGCCCCGTCGGCGGGAGGGTTACAGATACGCAGTATTTT
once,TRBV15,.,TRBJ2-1,CATSRGAGYNEQFF,TGTGCCACCAGCAGAGGAGCGGGCTACAATGAGCAGTTCTTC
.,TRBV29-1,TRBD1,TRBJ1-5,CSVVTGLNQPQHF,TGCAGCGTTGTGACAGGGCTGAATCAGCCCCAGCATTTT
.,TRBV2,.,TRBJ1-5,CASSSLGRDGNQPQHF,TGTGCCAGCAGTTCCCTCGGCCGGGACGGTAATCAGCCCCAGCATTTT
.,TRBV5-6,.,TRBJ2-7,CASSPGHSYEQYF,TGTGCCAGCAGCCCGGGACACTCCTACGAGCAGTACTTC
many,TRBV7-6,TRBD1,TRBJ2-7,CASSLKDRAIDEQYF,TGTGCCAGCAGCTTAAAGGACAGGGCCATAGATGAGCAGTACTTC
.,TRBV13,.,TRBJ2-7,CASSTNGLVHEQYF,TGTGCCAGCAGCACAAACGGGCTAGTCCACGAGCAGTACTTC
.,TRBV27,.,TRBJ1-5,CASSLQAQPQHF,TGTGCCAGCAGTTTACAGGCTCAGCCCCAGCATTTT
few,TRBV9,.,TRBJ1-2,CASSVASHGYTF,TGTGCCAGCAGCGTAGCCAGCCATGGCTACACCTTC
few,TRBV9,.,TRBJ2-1,CASSVAEGEQFF,TGTGCCAGCAGCGTAGCGGAAGGGGAGCAGTTCTTC
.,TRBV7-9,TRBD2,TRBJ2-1,CASSFGLAEDNEQFF,TGTGCCAGCAGCTTCGGTCTAGCGGAGGACAATGAGCAGTTCTTC
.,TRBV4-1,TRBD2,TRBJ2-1,CASTEAGGLDNEQFF,TGCGCCAGCACCGAAGCGGGAGGGTTAGACAATGAGCAGTTCTTC
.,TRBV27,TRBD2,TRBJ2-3,CASTTGLAGGVDTQYF,TGTGCCAGCACTACGGGACTAGCGGGAGGGGTAGATACGCAGTATTTT
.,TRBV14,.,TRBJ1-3,CASSQGQRRDTIYF,TGTGCCAGCAGCCAAGGACAGCGAAGGGACACCATATATTTT
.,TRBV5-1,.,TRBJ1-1,CASSGQGNTEAFF,TGCGCCAGCAGCGGGCAGGGGAACACTGAAGCTTTCTTT
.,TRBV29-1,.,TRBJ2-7,CSVPGPESYEQYF,TGCAGCGTCCCCGGTCCGGAATCCTACGAGCAGTACTTC
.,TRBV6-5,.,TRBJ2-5,CASSHGGSQETQYF,TGTGCCAGCAGCCACGGAGGGTCTCAAGAGACCCAGTACTTC
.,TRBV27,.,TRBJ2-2,CASSWQGGSGELFF,TGTGCCAGCAGTTGGCAGGGAGGATCCGGGGAGCTGTTTTTT
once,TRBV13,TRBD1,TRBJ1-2,CASSTDGTGEGYGYTF,TGTGCCAGCAGCACAGACGGGACAGGGGAGGGCTATGGCTACACCTTC
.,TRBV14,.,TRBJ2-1,CASSRSVADNEQFF,TGTGCCAGCAGCCGGAGTGTAGCGGACAATGAGCAGTTCTTC
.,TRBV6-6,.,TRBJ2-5,CASSYGQAERGTQYF,TGTGCCAGCAGTTACGGACAGGCGGAGCGGGGGACCCAGTACTTC
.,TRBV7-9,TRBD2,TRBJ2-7,CASSPSGLAGISYEQYF,TGTGCCAGCAGCCCCAGTGGACTAGCGGGGATCTCCTACGAGCAGTACTTC